The following is a TCR beta chain sequence with its context. Its cognate antigen is unknown. Here immunoSEQ multiplex PCR was the method, and the copy in TCRdb shows in-frame clones only, minus some. The sample holds roughly 1,500,000 clones, 95% to 99% seen once. This record comes from a study of shared clonotypes between healthy human individuals. Study conclusions and caveats: Large sequencing depth failed to make sorted-subset sequencing complete, rarefaction showed.

The V and J ends lost 6 bases and 0 bases, in that order; junction bases with no gene match: 1. Looked up from germline, CDR1 is SGDLS and CDR2 is YYNGEE. The CDR3 sequence is 13 residues long. The rearrangement uses TRBV9 and TRBJ2-3; 7 nucleotides match TRBD2. Sequenced material: naive CD4+ T cells sorted from blood. Subset meaning: CD45RA+ positively selected. The source is a young man in good health. CDR3 in amino acids: CASTSGSTDTQYF. Here the CDR3 DNA reads TGTGCCAGCACTAGCGGTAGCACAGATACGCAGTATTTT.